The clone carrying this T cell receptor (beta chain) has ten or more counts. Antigen specificity is unknown. Amplification of TCR beta CDR3 regions was performed using RNA transcripts as template. First-round RT-PCR with HTBI primers amplified the TCR CDR3 region. TCRdb called the multiplex PCR reads again in MiXCR, with one record for every CDR3 protein. The sample yields around 300,000 distinct CDR3 sequences, 25% seen once. Patients having uncontrolled infection, another autoimmune disease, pregnancy or lactation were not included. Diagnosis relied on clinical symptoms, serum thyroxine and TRAb, thyroid ultrasound and orbital computed tomography. This record comes from a study of T cells in Graves' hyperthyroidism and ophthalmopathy. Study observations and caveats: Most clonotypes that expanded in the thyroid above 0.001 also showed up in blood. Onset of ophthalmopathy came a median around 7.1 months after the model predicted it.

The V end was cut by 4 bases, the J end by 4 bases, with 16 bases between. This CDR3 spans 15 amino acids. Per germline, CDR1 MNHEY and CDR2 SVGAGI. The sequence derives from a man in his forties with Graves' hyperthyroidism that later progressed to Graves' ophthalmopathy. The specimen was blood. This chain connects TRBV6-5 to TRBJ1-2; unclear D gene. In DNA form, the CDR3 reads TGTGCCAGCAGTTTCAGGTCCGCTTCGACCTATGGCTACACCTTC. It translates to CASSFRSASTYGYTF.